Listed below are T cell receptor beta chains from one sample, sequenced in a study of OX40 agonist ivuxolimab in advanced cancers. The repertoire was sequenced with immunoSEQ multiplex PCR; TCRdb's copy has only in-frame clones and lacks some. The repertoire consists of just over 40,000 clones, with about 87% occurring once and the leading ten covering roughly 3.4%. The sequencing used CD4+ or CD8+ T cells sorted from blood, collected in a trial of the OX40 agonist ivuxolimab. Receptors were obtained from an adult with an advanced solid tumor such as melanoma, head and neck, liver or kidney cancer. Both conserved end residues are part of each CDR3. A D gene is named only where the DNA matches it firmly. Some rows have no size entry. The others give once, few or many, or a class for an expanded clone.

J gene	clone size	V gene	D gene	CDR3 protein	CDR3 DNA
TRBJ2-3	-	TRBV27	-	CASSPGDTQYF	TGTGCCAGCAGTCCGGGAGATACGCAGTATTTT
TRBJ2-7	-	TRBV7-6	-	CASGGSPNSYEQYF	TGTGCCAGCGGGGGGTCTCCTAACTCCTACGAGCAGTACTTC
TRBJ2-3	-	TRBV28	TRBD2	CASSLLGGGKVTQYF	TGTGCCAGCAGTTTATTGGGGGGAGGGAAGGTTACGCAGTATTTT
TRBJ1-2	-	TRBV10-3	TRBD1	CAIRDRGSEGYTF	TGTGCCATCAGGGACAGGGGATCGGAAGGCTACACCTTC
TRBJ2-3	-	TRBV6-1	TRBD2	CASSPLAGGTDTQYF	TGTGCCAGCAGTCCATTAGCGGGAGGCACAGATACGCAGTATTTT
TRBJ1-1	once	TRBV11-1	-	CASSPFRAEAFF	TGTGCCAGCAGCCCCTTTCGCGCTGAAGCTTTCTTT
TRBJ1-1	once	TRBV18	-	CASSPGIGYLGNTEAFF	TGTGCCAGCTCACCAGGGATTGGATACCTAGGGAACACTGAAGCTTTCTTT
TRBJ1-3	few	TRBV5-1	-	CASSMTETSSGNTIYF	TGCGCCAGCAGCATGACAGAAACAAGCTCTGGAAACACCATATATTTT
TRBJ2-5	-	TRBV6-5	TRBD1	CASRPVSTGGETQYF	TGTGCCAGCAGACCCGTTTCGACAGGGGGAGAGACCCAGTACTTC
TRBJ2-7	-	TRBV7-2	-	CASSLGRGEQYF	TGTGCCAGCAGCTTAGGACGGGGGGAGCAGTACTTC
TRBJ2-3	-	TRBV20-1	-	CSARVSDTQYF	TGCAGTGCTAGGGTGTCCGATACGCAGTATTTT
TRBJ2-3	-	TRBV7-8	-	CASSPTGASTDTQYF	TGTGCCAGCAGCCCCACCGGTGCTAGCACAGATACGCAGTATTTT
TRBJ2-2	-	TRBV12-5	TRBD2	CASGLSAGGPSPGELFF	TGTGCTAGTGGTCTTTCGGCGGGAGGGCCCTCACCTGGGGAGCTGTTTTTT
TRBJ1-1	few	TRBV11-2	TRBD1	CASSVTGTGNTEAFF	TGTGCCAGCAGCGTCACCGGGACAGGGAACACTGAAGCTTTCTTT
TRBJ2-1	-	TRBV18	TRBD2	CASSPSSGRVSYNEQFF	TGTGCCAGCTCACCCTCTAGCGGGAGAGTATCCTACAATGAGCAGTTCTTC
TRBJ2-5	-	TRBV5-4	-	CASSLGQLYQETQYF	TGTGCCAGCAGCTTGGGTCAGCTGTACCAAGAGACCCAGTACTTC
TRBJ1-4	-	TRBV5-1	TRBD1	CASSLGGAGEKLFF	TGCGCCAGCAGCTTAGGGGGCGCGGGAGAAAAACTGTTTTTT
TRBJ1-5	-	TRBV15	-	CATSRRTSGYSNQPQHF	TGTGCCACCAGCAGAAGGACGTCCGGGTATAGCAATCAGCCCCAGCATTTT
TRBJ2-1	-	TRBV7-9	-	CASSYTPGEGYNEQFF	TGTGCCAGCAGCTATACCCCGGGAGAGGGTTACAATGAGCAGTTCTTC
TRBJ1-4	-	TRBV6-6	-	CASRVEEKLFF	TGTGCCAGCAGGGTAGAGGAAAAACTGTTTTTT
TRBJ1-2	-	TRBV6-6	-	CASSYGKDGYTF	TGTGCCAGCAGTTATGGGAAGGATGGCTACACCTTC
TRBJ2-7	-	TRBV6-6	-	CASSRGLWGREQYF	TGTGCCAGCAGTCGGGGACTGTGGGGCCGCGAGCAGTACTTC
TRBJ2-3	-	TRBV11-2	-	CASSLGTFGDTQYF	TGTGCCAGCAGCTTAGGCACGTTTGGAGATACGCAGTATTTT
TRBJ2-6	-	TRBV19	TRBD2	CASSPLARLLSGANVLTF	TGTGCCAGTAGCCCACTAGCGCGACTTCTCTCTGGGGCCAACGTCCTGACTTTC
TRBJ1-2	-	TRBV6-1	-	CASSGVRSSYGYTF	TGTGCCAGCAGTGGGGTCCGGAGTTCCTATGGCTACACCTTC
TRBJ1-4	-	TRBV28	TRBD1	CASSSGQGRPFREKLFF	TGTGCCAGCAGTTCTGGACAGGGACGCCCGTTTCGGGAAAAACTGTTTTTT
TRBJ2-7	-	TRBV11-1	TRBD1	CASSLPRTGGAGEQYF	TGTGCCAGCAGCCTCCCCCGGACAGGGGGCGCGGGCGAGCAGTACTTC
TRBJ1-1	-	TRBV28	-	CASSFGFTTEAFF	TGTGCCAGCAGTTTTGGGTTTACCACTGAAGCTTTCTTT
TRBJ2-7	-	TRBV5-6	-	CASSPGHLYEQYF	TGTGCCAGCAGCCCGGGACACCTATACGAGCAGTACTTC
TRBJ2-7	-	TRBV27	TRBD1	CASSYTGDTYEQYF	TGTGCCAGCAGTTATACAGGGGACACTTACGAGCAGTACTTC
TRBJ2-7	-	TRBV29-1	-	CSVLVPKSDEQYF	TGCAGCGTTCTGGTCCCGAAAAGCGACGAGCAGTACTTC
TRBJ1-5	-	TRBV28	-	CASSFPADNQPQHF	TGTGCCAGCAGTTTTCCCGCTGATAATCAGCCCCAGCATTTT
TRBJ2-7	-	TRBV6-5	TRBD2	CASSYGRGNWYYEQYF	TGTGCCAGCAGTTACGGGAGGGGAAACTGGTACTACGAGCAGTACTTC
TRBJ1-5	few	TRBV28	-	CASSLWGAEQPQHF	TGTGCCAGCAGTTTATGGGGGGCGGAGCAGCCCCAGCATTTT
TRBJ2-3	-	TRBV13	TRBD2	CASSITSGLGTDTQYF	TGTGCCAGCAGCATTACTAGCGGGCTGGGCACAGATACGCAGTATTTT
TRBJ2-5	-	TRBV27	-	CASSFSRIQETQYF	TGTGCCAGCAGTTTCTCACGGATCCAAGAGACCCAGTACTTC
TRBJ2-3	-	TRBV7-9	TRBD2	CASRRLAGGLFSDTQYF	TGTGCCAGCAGACGACTAGCGGGAGGGCTCTTTTCGGATACGCAGTATTTT
TRBJ1-3	once	TRBV10-2	-	CASGPGNTIYF	TGCGCCAGTGGACCTGGAAACACCATATATTTT
TRBJ1-5	-	TRBV6-5	-	CASSYLGGNQPQHF	TGTGCCAGCAGTTACCTAGGAGGCAATCAGCCCCAGCATTTT
TRBJ2-5	-	TRBV30	-	CAWSGLGVGETQYF	TGTGCCTGGAGTGGGCTGGGTGTCGGCGAGACCCAGTACTTC
TRBJ2-3	-	TRBV7-9	TRBD2	CASSLGTSGWTDTQYF	TGTGCCAGCAGCCTTGGGACTAGCGGGTGGACAGATACGCAGTATTTT
TRBJ1-4	-	TRBV9	-	CASSGGAGGGEDEKLFF	TGTGCCAGCAGCGGCGGGGCCGGAGGAGGTGAGGATGAAAAACTGTTTTTT
TRBJ2-4	once	TRBV6-6	-	CASSLTRDGAVNIQYF	TGTGCCAGCAGCCTTACCCGAGATGGAGCAGTAAACATTCAGTACTTC
TRBJ1-1	medium-sized	TRBV6-1	TRBD1	CASRERTGEDEAFF	TGTGCCAGCAGAGAAAGGACAGGGGAGGACGAAGCTTTCTTT
TRBJ2-2	-	TRBV27	TRBD2	CASSLLAGVAGELFF	TGTGCCAGCAGTTTGCTAGCGGGAGTAGCCGGGGAGCTGTTTTTT
TRBJ1-2	-	TRBV7-2	-	CASSLNREGPYGYTF	TGTGCCAGCAGCTTAAACAGGGAGGGACCCTATGGCTACACCTTC
TRBJ2-5	-	TRBV5-1	TRBD2	CASSPWASGEETQYF	TGCGCCAGCAGCCCCTGGGCTAGCGGTGAAGAGACCCAGTACTTC
TRBJ2-1	-	TRBV11-2	TRBD1	CASSLGPTGIGGGEQFF	TGTGCCAGCAGCTTAGGGCCGACAGGGATCGGTGGGGGTGAGCAGTTCTTC
TRBJ2-2	-	TRBV6-1	-	CASSEMWLETGELFF	TGTGCCAGCAGTGAAATGTGGTTGGAAACCGGGGAGCTGTTTTTT
TRBJ2-7	-	TRBV10-3	TRBD2	CAISESLAGRYEQYF	TGTGCCATCAGTGAGTCCTTAGCGGGAAGGTACGAGCAGTACTTC
TRBJ2-7	-	TRBV10-2	TRBD2	CASSDTSGRVGFSYEQYF	TGCGCCAGCAGTGATACTAGCGGGAGGGTGGGATTCTCCTACGAGCAGTACTTC
TRBJ1-2	-	TRBV6-5	TRBD1	CASGRGRPLAGYTF	TGTGCCAGCGGGAGGGGGCGGCCCCTAGCTGGCTACACCTTC
TRBJ2-3	once	TRBV9	TRBD2	CASSPLSGSPEGTDTQYF	TGTGCCAGCAGCCCCCTTAGCGGGAGCCCGGAGGGCACAGATACGCAGTATTTT
TRBJ1-1	-	TRBV5-6	-	CASSLAENTEAFF	TGTGCCAGCAGCTTGGCGGAGAACACTGAAGCTTTCTTT